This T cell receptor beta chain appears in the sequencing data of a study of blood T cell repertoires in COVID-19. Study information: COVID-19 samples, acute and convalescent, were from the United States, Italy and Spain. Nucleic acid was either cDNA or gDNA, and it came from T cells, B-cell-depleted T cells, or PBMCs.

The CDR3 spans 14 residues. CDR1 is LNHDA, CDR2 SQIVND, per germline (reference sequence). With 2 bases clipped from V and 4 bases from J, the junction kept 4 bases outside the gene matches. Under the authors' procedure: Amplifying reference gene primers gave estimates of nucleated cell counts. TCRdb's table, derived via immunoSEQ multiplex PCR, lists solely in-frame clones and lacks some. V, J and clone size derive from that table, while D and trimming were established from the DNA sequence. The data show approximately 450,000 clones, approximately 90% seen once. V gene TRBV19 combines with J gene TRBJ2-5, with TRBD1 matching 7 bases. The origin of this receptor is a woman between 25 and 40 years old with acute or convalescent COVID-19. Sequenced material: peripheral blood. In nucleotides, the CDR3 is TGTGCCAGTAGTATAACAGGGGATAGAGAGACCCAGTACTTC. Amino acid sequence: CASSITGDRETQYF.